Listed here is a single TCR beta chain. This sample is drawn from a study of cytomegalovirus exposure and HLA in healthy donors. PCR primers comprised 60 Vbeta and 13 Jbeta primers. Using immunoSEQ multiplex PCR, the repertoire was profiled, and TCRdb retains in-frame clones only, with some absent. The sample records about 150,000 clones, under 10% being singletons. Germline CDR1 and CDR2: SGHRS and YFSETQ. The CDR3 is made up of 16 amino acids. The junction had 3 bases not matched to a gene; V was cut back by 1 base and J by 2 bases. The genes are TRBV5-1 and TRBJ2-1, with TRBD2 matching 10 bases. The sample taken for sequencing was PBMCs. The receptor was isolated from a woman aged 35 to 49 in good health and CMV-seropositive. This CDR3 reads CASSLLSGGTYNEQFF. CDR3 sequence (DNA): TGCGCCAGCAGCTTGCTTAGCGGGGGGACCTACAATGAGCAGTTCTTC.